The present TCR beta chain was sequenced within a study of T cells in Graves' hyperthyroidism and ophthalmopathy. Study-level findings and limits: Ophthalmopathy was distinguished from stable hyperthyroidism by 13 V-J signatures.

RNA transcripts provided the source from which TCR beta CDR3 regions were amplified. TCR CDR3 underwent first-round RT-PCR with the HTBI primer set. TCRdb reanalysed the multiplex PCR reads using MiXCR and keeps one entry per CDR3 protein. The table includes some 92,000 distinct CDR3 sequences, 35% to 45% detected once. In the case of this clonotype: Its specificity is unknown.

Uncontrolled infections, other autoimmune diseases, pregnancy or lactation led to exclusion of patients. The V gene lost 3 bases and the J gene lost 4 bases, with 15 bases spanning the gap. The CDR3 totals 15 residues. CDR1 is MGHRA, CDR2 YSYEKL, per germline. The chain couples TRBV4-1 to TRBJ2-5; D is tentatively TRBD1 or TRBD2 (5 bases each). The sequence was obtained from a woman aged 25 to 45 with Graves' hyperthyroidism. Sequencing used peripheral blood or thyroid tissue (not recorded which). The CDR3 loop reads CASSQGPEVGETQYF. The CDR3 bases are TGCGCCAGCAGCCAGGGACCAGAGGTTGGAGAGACCCAGTACTTC.